The 2 T cell receptor beta chains below all came from one sample that was sequenced in a study of blood T cell repertoires in COVID-19. Only in-frame clones appear in the TCRdb table, and some are missing; sequencing was by immunoSEQ multiplex PCR. The table has approximately 240,000 clones, 85% seen once; the top ten hold roughly 2.8%. The material sequenced was peripheral blood. The receptors were sampled from a man aged 50 or older who had recovered from COVID-19.

The rearrangement joins TRBV5-1 to TRBJ2-7; 7 bases agree with TRBD1. V dropped 4 bases and J dropped 3; count of bases not matched to a gene: 7. Per germline, CDR1 SGHRS and CDR2 YFSETQ. The CDR3 contains 14 residues. The CDR3 DNA follows: TGCGCCAGCAGCCCGGCGGCAGGGGGCTACGAGCAGTACTTC. Its protein product is CASSPAAGGYEQYF.

The chain combines TRBV11-2 with TRBJ2-1, with 7 positions matching TRBD2. V was pared by 1 base and J by 15 bases, with 6 bases of the junction left unmatched. The CDR3 runs 12 residues. Germline V gene lookup returns CDR1 SGHAT and CDR2 FQNNGV. The CDR3 here is CASSLAGGRWFF. The CDR3 coding sequence is TGTGCCAGCAGCTTAGCGGGCGGGAGATGGTTCTTC.